What follows are 9 T cell receptor beta chains derived from one specimen sequenced in a study of blood T cells in healthy people across ages. A second PCR of about 7 to 12 cycles used a sample-barcoded 5' primer and a J-beta primer mix. A single record per CDR3 protein comes from TCRdb applying MiXCR to the 5' RACE reads. The sample comprises over a million distinct CDR3 sequences, approximately 40% of which are singletons, and 7.9% rests with the top ten. The source material was blood. These TCRs come from a woman aged 18-30 years in good health.

This clonotype was recorded a few times. The rearrangement links TRBV12-5 to TRBJ2-1; tentatively, D is TRBD1 (6 bases). CDR1 and CDR2 from the germline V gene are LGHNT and FRNRAP. The CDR3 runs to 18 residues. V was clipped by 0 bases and J by 0 bases, with 15 bases between them. In DNA, the CDR3 is TGTGCTAGTGGTTTGGTAAGGTGGGGACAAAGCTCCTACAATGAGCAGTTCTTC. Residues: CASGLVRWGQSSYNEQFF. Looking up the rest from reference TRBV12-5 and TRBJ2-1 gives the full variable domain: DARVTQTPRHKVTEMGQEVTMRCQPILGHNTVFWYRQTMMQGLELLAYFRNRAPLDDSGMPKDRFSAEMPDATLATLKIQPSEPRDSAVYFCASGLVRWGQSSYNEQFFGPGTRLTVL.

The CDR3 region is CASSLVWTNQETQYF. The CDR3, as DNA: TGTGCCAGCAGCTTAGTTTGGACTAACCAAGAGACCCAGTACTTC. The V gene is TRBV7-2, the J gene TRBJ2-5, with TRBD2 as a possible D gene (6 bases). The CDR3 has 15 amino acids. Germline assignment: CDR1 SGHTA and CDR2 FQGNSA. V lost 1 base, J lost 0 bases, and 9 bases lay in between.

This clonotype was counted only a few times. The J gene is TRBJ2-5, the V gene TRBV5-5, with 14 bases aligning to TRBD2. The length of the CDR3 is 16 residues. The ends lost 2 bases at V and 4 bases at J; junction bases unmatched: 4. Germline loops: CDR1 SGHKS, CDR2 YYEKEE (reference sequence). In nucleotides, the CDR3 is TGTGCCAGCAGCTTTGGGACTAGCGGGAGAGGAGAGACCCAGTACTTC. It is translated as CASSFGTSGRGETQYF.

This chain joins TRBV30 and TRBJ1-2, with D maybe TRBD1 (5 bases). The CDR3 totals 11 residues. CDR1 GTSNPN and CDR2 SVGIG come from the germline V gene (reference sequence). Trimming took off 8 bases at V and 6 bases at J, with 13 bases between the two ends. CDR3 sequence (DNA): TGTGCCGCCAGGGCTTCGAATGGCTACACCTTC. Translation: CAARASNGYTF.

This clonotype was seen ten or more times. This rearrangement joins TRBV3-1 to TRBJ2-3; D not certain. Germline V gene data show CDR1 as LGHDT and CDR2 as YNNKEL (reference sequence). V shed 2 bases and J shed 8 bases, with 11 bases lying between them. CDR3 length: 13 amino acids. CDR3 region: CASSQKGDRTQYF. The DNA of the CDR3 is TGTGCCAGCAGCCAAAAGGGCGATCGTACGCAGTATTTT.

This chain joins TRBV6-5 and TRBJ2-7; TRBD1 aligns across 9 bases. J lost 4 bases, V lost 6 bases, and 4 bases had no gene match. The germline gives CDR1 MNHEY, CDR2 SVGAGI. The CDR3 consists of 13 residues. CDR3 sequence (DNA): TGTGCCAGCAGATCCGGGACAGGGTACGAGCAGTACTTC. It encodes CASRSGTGYEQYF.

This clonotype has more than one count but fewer than ten. V gene TRBV6-4 combines with J gene TRBJ2-3, with 8 bases lining up with TRBD1. There are 15 residues in the CDR3. V was pared by 6 bases and J by 2 bases, with 7 bases of the junction left unmatched. Germline V gene lookup returns CDR1 MRHNA and CDR2 SNTAGT. CDR3 residues: CASSRGQGDTDTQYF. CDR3 bases: TGTGCCAGCAGCCGCGGACAGGGAGACACAGATACGCAGTATTTT.

The chain uses TRBV20-1 and TRBJ2-7, with a possible D match to TRBD1 (5 bases). This CDR3 is built from 13 residues. The ends were cut back, 8 bases at V and 7 bases at J, with 21 bases in the middle. Germline V gene sequence: CDR1 DFQATT, CDR2 SNEGSKA (reference sequence). The CDR3 region is CSQALGAHNEQYF. The CDR3 coding sequence is TGCAGTCAAGCCCTAGGGGCACACAATGAGCAGTACTTC.

Only a few counts were recorded for this clonotype. This chain's CDR3 is CSAKPGLSTDTQYF. CDR3 DNA: TGCAGTGCTAAGCCGGGACTTAGCACAGATACGCAGTATTTT. V gene TRBV20-1 combines with J gene TRBJ2-3; D perhaps matches TRBD2 (6 bases). Germline lookup yields CDR1 DFQATT and CDR2 SNEGSKA (reference sequence). The CDR3 sequence is 14 residues long. V was pared by 4 bases and J by 0 bases, with 11 bases between.